Listed here are 26 T cell receptor beta chains from one sample, sequenced in a study of cytomegalovirus exposure and HLA in healthy donors. Use of 60 Vbeta and 13 Jbeta primers characterized the PCR. Assay used: immunoSEQ multiplex PCR; TCRdb lists only in-frame clones, some missing. The table shows about 130,000 clones, with approximately 80% occurring only once. Sequenced sample: PBMCs. The receptor set was obtained from a man aged 25-40 years in good health and CMV-seropositive.

This clone has just one count. The chain recombines TRBV19 with TRBJ2-3; unclear D gene. V was cut by 5 bases and J by 4 bases, with 4 bases left in between. The germline gives CDR1 LNHDA, CDR2 SQIVND (reference sequence). This CDR3 spans 11 amino acids. CDR3 sequence: CASSLSDTQYF. Written as DNA, the CDR3 is TGTGCCAGTAGTCTGTCAGATACGCAGTATTTT.

This chain joins TRBV20-1 and TRBJ1-1; D might be TRBD1 (6 bases). V was pared by 4 bases and J by 11 bases, with 14 bases between. Germline V gene lookup returns CDR1 DFQATT and CDR2 SNEGSKA (reference sequence). The CDR3 consists of 11 residues. In DNA, the CDR3 is TGCAGTGCTATAAACAGGGTGTGGGCTTTCTTT. This translates into CSAINRVWAFF.

The rearrangement links TRBV5-1 to TRBJ2-1; D possibly corresponds to TRBD2 (5 bases). CDR3 length: 15 amino acids. The V gene's germline CDR1 is SGHRS and CDR2 YFSETQ. Trimming took 2 bases from V and 0 from J, leaving 9 bases between them. CDR3 region: CASSFNGDSYNEQFF. DNA for the CDR3: TGCGCCAGCAGCTTTAACGGGGACTCCTACAATGAGCAGTTCTTC.

This chain links TRBV6-1 with TRBJ2-7; D is possibly TRBD1 (6 bases). V shed 5 bases and J shed 2 bases, with 13 bases lying between them. Germline CDR1 reads MNHNS; CDR2 reads SASEGT. The CDR3 totals 14 residues. The CDR3 reads CASSQRDNPYEQYF. The CDR3 bases are TGTGCCAGCAGTCAACGGGACAACCCCTACGAGCAGTACTTC.

The rearrangement uses TRBV19 and TRBJ1-5, with a weak D call TRBD1 (5 bases). The CDR3 runs 15 residues. The V gene lost 7 bases and the J gene lost 4 bases, with 17 bases spanning the gap. CDR1 and CDR2 from the germline V gene are LNHDA and SQIVND (reference sequence). CDR3 DNA sequence: TGTGCCAGTATGGGGGGTAAACCGGGGAATCAGCCCCAGCATTTT. This translates into CASMGGKPGNQPQHF.

This rearrangement joins TRBV4-1 to TRBJ2-7; 11 bases fit TRBD1. Trimming at V came to 3 bases and at J to 6 bases, leaving 4 bases not matched to a gene. Germline V gives CDR1 MGHRA, CDR2 YSYEKL. The CDR3 runs to 14 residues. The CDR3 nucleotides are TGCGCCAGCAGCCAGGACAGGGGGCTGGTCGAGCAGTACTTC. It translates to CASSQDRGLVEQYF.

The chain links TRBV4-2 to TRBJ2-5, with D perhaps TRBD2 (6 bases). Trimming removed 1 base from V and 5 bases from J, with 11 bases in between. Germline lookup yields CDR1 LGHNA and CDR2 YNFKEQ. The CDR3 runs 14 residues. The DNA of the CDR3 is TGTGCCAGCAGCCAAGTCGGAGGGGTTGAGACCCAGTACTTC. The encoded protein is CASSQVGGVETQYF.

This sequence joins TRBV11-2 and TRBJ2-7, with 11 bases identical to TRBD2. Germline CDR1 SGHAT, CDR2 FQNNGV. The V gene end was trimmed by 5 bases and the J gene end by 3 bases; junction bases not matched to a gene: 9. The CDR3 spans 16 residues. This CDR3 is CASSMSSGGARYEQYF. The DNA of the CDR3 is TGTGCCAGCAGCATGAGTAGCGGGGGGGCCCGCTACGAGCAGTACTTC.

The rearrangement joins TRBV6-5 to TRBJ1-2; 7 nucleotides match TRBD1. The CDR3 has 14 amino acids. Germline loops: CDR1 MNHEY, CDR2 SVGAGI. With 6 bases clipped from V and 8 bases from J, the junction kept 12 bases outside the gene matches. In DNA form, the CDR3 reads TGTGCCAGCAGCGAAGGAAACAGGGGCGGCGGCTACACCTTC. The encoded protein is CASSEGNRGGGYTF.

The J gene is TRBJ2-3, the V gene TRBV21-1; the listed D gene, TRBD2, was not tested against the DNA. TRBV21-1 is recorded as a pseudogene. The CDR3 consists of 17 residues. The CDR3 DNA follows: TGTGCCAGCAGCCCCCTAAGTTGCGGAACACTCACAGATACGCAGTATTTT. It specifies CASSPLSCGTLTDTQYF.

The V and J genes are TRBV7-3 and TRBJ2-2; 10 nucleotides align to TRBD2. The germline V gene encodes CDR1 SGHTA and CDR2 FQGTGA. This CDR3 spans 17 amino acids. Trimming at V came to 2 bases and at J to 5 bases, leaving 8 bases not matched to a gene. In DNA form, the CDR3 reads TGTGCCAGCAGCTTACTTAAACTAGCGGGGAATACCGGGGAGCTGTTTTTT. Protein product: CASSLLKLAGNTGELFF.

The gene calls are TRBV6-1 and TRBJ2-1; 10 bases line up with TRBD2. Germline V gene sequence: CDR1 MNHNS, CDR2 SASEGT. V shed 6 bases, J shed 6 bases, and the junction held 8 bases outside the gene matches. The CDR3 covers 15 residues. CDR3 in amino acids: CASRGAGGPGNEQFF. DNA for the CDR3: TGTGCCAGCAGAGGAGCGGGGGGGCCAGGCAATGAGCAGTTCTTC.

This clone showed up just once. This chain connects TRBV5-1 to TRBJ1-2; 12 positions agree with TRBD1. Germline lookup yields CDR1 SGHRS and CDR2 YFSETQ. The V gene end was trimmed by 0 bases and the J gene end by 5 bases; junction bases not matched to a gene: 8. This CDR3 contains 17 residues. The CDR3 protein is CASSLGGQGASGYGYTF. DNA for the CDR3: TGCGCCAGCAGCTTGGGGGGACAGGGGGCGTCAGGATATGGCTACACCTTC.

The rearrangement links TRBV30 to TRBJ1-6, with D perhaps matching TRBD1 (5 bases). This CDR3 is 15 amino acids long. V was trimmed by 7 bases and J by 7 bases, leaving 20 bases between them. Germline V gene data show CDR1 as GTSNPN and CDR2 as SVGIG (reference sequence). CDR3 amino acids: CAFRPLGGRNSPLHF. In DNA form, the CDR3 reads TGTGCCTTTCGGCCGCTCGGGGGGAGGAATTCACCCCTCCACTTT. The variable domain in full, with the rest retrieved from reference TRBV30 and TRBJ1-6, is SQTIHQWPATLVQPVGSPLSLECTVEGTSNPNLYWYRQAAGRGLQLLFYSVGIGQISSEVPQNLSASRPQDRQFILSSKKLLLSDSGFYLCAFRPLGGRNSPLHFGNGTRLTVT.

A note on this clone: A junction end diverges from the germline sequence, so it may reflect a read error. The chain combines TRBV11-2 with TRBJ2-3, with TRBD2 matching over 12 bases. CDR3 size: 14 residues. The germline gives CDR1 SGHAT, CDR2 FQNNGV. The CDR3 region is CASSPNLAGGPEIF. The CDR3 nucleotides read TGTGCCAGCAGTCCAAATCTAGCGGGGGGGCCGGAGATATTT.

The V and J genes are TRBV25-1 and TRBJ1-2, with TRBD1 matching over 7 bases. Germline V lookup: CDR1 MGHDK, CDR2 SYGVNS. The CDR3 totals 12 residues. V shed 7 bases, J shed 8 bases, and the junction held 7 bases outside the gene matches. Here the CDR3 reads CASKGGLGGYTF. The CDR3 DNA is TGTGCCAGCAAAGGGGGCCTAGGAGGCTACACCTTC.

The chain carries TRBV28 and TRBJ2-7; perhaps TRBD1 as D (5 bases). Germline CDR1 reads MDHEN; CDR2 reads SYDVKM. The CDR3 is 16 residues long. Trimming pared 6 bases from V and 3 bases from J, leaving 21 bases between. CDR3 coding DNA: TGTGCCAGCAGCCCCCCCACCAGGGCCCATTTCTACGAGCAGTACTTC. Encoded protein: CASSPPTRAHFYEQYF.

The CDR3: CASSLSGRSPLHF. The CDR3 DNA is TGTGCCAGCAGTTTATCGGGCCGTTCGCCCCTCCACTTT. The rearrangement links TRBV27 to TRBJ1-6; D unresolved. The CDR3 runs to 13 residues. Looked up from germline, CDR1 is MNHEY and CDR2 is SMNVEV (reference sequence). The V end lost 0 bases, the J end lost 13 bases, and 10 bases lay between the germline ends.

This clone came up once. A junction boundary mismatches the germline segment, possibly from a read error. The CDR3 bases are TGTGCCAGCAGCGTAGCCCAGGGGGCTGGGGCCAACGGCCTGACTTTC. Translating it yields CASSVAQGAGANGLTF. J is TRBJ2-6 and V is TRBV9; 8 bases fit TRBD1. The germline V gene has CDR1 SGDLS and CDR2 YYNGEE. The CDR3 spans 16 residues.

This clone was detected once. This chain uses TRBV29-1 with TRBJ1-5; 9 positions match TRBD1. The CDR3 runs 14 residues. Germline CDR1 SQVTM, CDR2 ANQGSEA. Trimming at V came to 7 bases and at J to 4 bases, leaving 8 bases not matched to a gene. In DNA form, the CDR3 reads TGCAGCGCGTTGACCGGGACAGGGAATCAGCCCCAGCATTTT. Amino acids: CSALTGTGNQPQHF.

V is TRBV5-1 and J is TRBJ2-1; D ambiguous. The germline V and J ends were trimmed by 2 bases and 6 bases, with 21 bases remaining between them. The CDR3 sequence is 17 residues long. Germline assignment: CDR1 SGHRS and CDR2 YFSETQ. CDR3 nucleotides: TGCGCCAGCAGCTTAGCGCTCCAGCCGAGATCCGTCAATGAGCAGTTCTTC. It is translated as CASSLALQPRSVNEQFF.

This clone occurred once. The chain combines TRBV4-1 with TRBJ1-3, with D possibly matching TRBD1 (5 bases). V was cut by 2 bases and J by 0 bases, with 17 bases left in between. Looked up from germline, CDR1 is MGHRA and CDR2 is YSYEKL. The CDR3 is made up of 18 amino acids. The CDR3: CASSQRTITGSSGNTIYF. The CDR3 DNA reads TGCGCCAGCAGCCAAAGAACGATTACAGGATCCTCTGGAAACACCATATATTTT.

The chain recombines TRBV5-1 with TRBJ2-7; the D is unclear. Trimming left V 1 base short and J 3 bases short, with 8 bases between. Germline assignment: CDR1 SGHRS and CDR2 YFSETQ. This CDR3 comprises 13 residues. The CDR3 DNA is TGCGCCAGCAGCTTGAACTACGGCTACGAGCAGTACTTC. It encodes CASSLNYGYEQYF.

J is TRBJ1-4 and V is TRBV30; a possible D gene is TRBD1 (6 bases). Germline V gene lookup returns CDR1 GTSNPN and CDR2 SVGIG (reference sequence). The CDR3 is 16 amino acids. V was shortened by 3 bases and J by 0 bases, with 14 bases between the two germline ends. The DNA of the CDR3 is TGTGCCTGGAGCCCCGGACAGACCTCAACTAATGAAAAACTGTTTTTT. This translates into CAWSPGQTSTNEKLFF.

This chain joins TRBV7-2 and TRBJ1-3; the D gene is possibly TRBD1 (6 bases). V was shortened by 4 bases and J by 4 bases, with 14 bases between the two germline ends. The V gene's germline CDR1 is SGHTA and CDR2 FQGNSA. CDR3 length: 15 amino acids. CDR3 coding DNA: TGTGCCAGCAGCTCAGACAGGAGCCTCGGAAACACCATATATTTT. Residues: CASSSDRSLGNTIYF.

The J gene is TRBJ2-2, the V gene TRBV11-3, with D perhaps TRBD1 (5 bases). Trimming cost V 5 bases and J 1 base, with 8 bases left between them. Germline V gives CDR1 SGHNT, CDR2 YENEEA. This CDR3 spans 14 amino acids. CDR3 region: CASSPTGNTGELFF. CDR3 DNA: TGTGCCAGCAGCCCCACAGGGAACACCGGGGAGCTGTTTTTT.